A single sample is the source of the 21 T cell receptor beta chains below, sequenced in a study of blood T cell repertoires in COVID-19. TCRdb's copy holds only in-frame clones and misses some; the assay was immunoSEQ multiplex PCR. The profile covers 65,000 to 90,000 clones, with 65% to 85% appearing a single time and more than 4.5% taken by the ten largest. The sample was peripheral blood. The source of these receptors is a woman older than 75 with active or convalescent COVID-19.

The chain combines TRBV6-6 with TRBJ2-1; perhaps TRBD2 as D (5 bases). This CDR3 spans 14 amino acids. Germline assignment: CDR1 MNHNY and CDR2 SVGAGI (reference sequence). V was cut by 0 bases and J by 12 bases, with 15 bases left in between. CDR3 coding DNA: TGTGCCAGCAGTTACTCGTGGCAGTCGGAGGTGCAGTTCTTC. As protein: CASSYSWQSEVQFF.

As DNA, the CDR3 is TGCAGCGTTGTCTTACAGGGGGCTATAGAAAAACTGTTTTTT. Protein: CSVVLQGAIEKLFF. V is TRBV29-1 and J is TRBJ1-4; 9 bases are shared with TRBD1. Looked up from germline, CDR1 is SQVTM and CDR2 is ANQGSEA. V was pared by 4 bases and J by 8 bases, with 8 bases of the junction left unmatched. This CDR3 spans 14 amino acids.

The chain couples TRBV24-1 to TRBJ1-5; D not certain. Germline V lookup: CDR1 KGHDR, CDR2 SFDVKD. Trimming removed 3 bases at V and 3 bases at J, with 8 bases between. The CDR3 runs to 14 residues. The CDR3 reads CATSDQADNQPQHF. DNA for the CDR3: TGTGCCACCAGTGATCAGGCAGACAATCAGCCCCAGCATTTT.

This sequence joins TRBV6-5 and TRBJ1-1; tentatively, D is TRBD1 (5 bases). The germline V gene encodes CDR1 MNHEY and CDR2 SVGAGI. CDR3 length: 13 amino acids. Trimming left V 2 bases short and J 6 bases short, with 10 bases between. The CDR3: CASSYTVRAEAFF. CDR3 coding DNA: TGTGCCAGCAGTTACACAGTCAGGGCTGAAGCTTTCTTT.

V usage is TRBV9 and J usage is TRBJ2-3, with 11 bases identical to TRBD2. Germline assignment: CDR1 SGDLS and CDR2 YYNGEE. J gave up 5 bases and V 0 bases, and 5 bases lay outside the gene matches. The CDR3 extends over 16 amino acids. The CDR3 DNA reads TGTGCCAGCAGCGTAGCGGCTAGCGGGAGGAAAGATACGCAGTATTTT. It codes for CASSVAASGRKDTQYF. Using reference TRBV9 and TRBJ2-3 for the parts outside the CDR3, the full variable domain is DSGVTQTPKHLITATGQRVTLRCSPRSGDLSVYWYQQSLDQGLQFLIQYYNGEERAKGNILERFSAQQFPDLHSELNLSSLELGDSALYFCASSVAASGRKDTQYFGPGTRLTVL.

The chain links TRBV7-3 to TRBJ1-2, with a possible D match to TRBD1 (5 bases). Per germline, CDR1 SGHTA and CDR2 FQGTGA. Trimming removed 0 bases at V and 4 bases at J, with 6 bases between. The CDR3 is 13 residues long. The CDR3 coding sequence is TGTGCCAGCAGCTTAACGACAGCCTATGGCTACACCTTC. Protein: CASSLTTAYGYTF.

The CDR3 sequence: CASSPGLTTGELFF. In nucleotides, the CDR3 is TGTGCCAGCAGCCCCGGACTAACTACCGGGGAGCTGTTTTTT. The chain employs TRBV7-9 and TRBJ2-2; D is possibly TRBD2 (6 bases). V was shortened by 5 bases and J by 5 bases, with 12 bases between the two germline ends. CDR1 and CDR2 from the germline V gene are SEHNR and FQNEAQ (reference sequence). The CDR3 has 14 residues.

The rearrangement joins TRBV10-3 to TRBJ1-6; 10 bases are shared with TRBD1. Germline values: CDR1 ENHRY, CDR2 SYGVKD. CDR3 size: 14 residues. The V segment lost 10 bases and the J segment 8 bases; nucleotides outside the gene matches: 8. DNA of the CDR3: TGTGCCACGAAATCCGGGACAGGGGATTCACCCCTCCACTTT. It codes for CATKSGTGDSPLHF.

V usage is TRBV19 and J usage is TRBJ2-2, with D tentatively TRBD1 (5 bases). The CDR3 loop spans 15 amino acids. V was trimmed by 0 bases and J by 3 bases, leaving 8 bases between them. Per germline, CDR1 LNHDA and CDR2 SQIVND (reference sequence). This CDR3 reads CASSIETGHTGELFF. DNA of the CDR3: TGTGCCAGTAGTATAGAAACAGGACACACCGGGGAGCTGTTTTTT.

The chain has TRBV7-3 and TRBJ2-1, with 8 bases that match TRBD1. The CDR3 is 16 amino acids. J gave up 5 bases and V 5 bases, and 11 bases lay outside the gene matches. Germline V lookup: CDR1 SGHTA, CDR2 FQGTGA. The CDR3 DNA follows: TGTGCCAGCAGCCGACTCGGACAGGGTTTGGACAATGAGCAGTTCTTC. This translates into CASSRLGQGLDNEQFF. Together with reference TRBV7-3 and TRBJ2-1, the CDR3 gives the full variable domain: GAGVSQTPSNKVTEKGKYVELRCDPISGHTALYWYRQSLGQGPEFLIYFQGTGAADDSGLPNDRFFAVRPEGSVSTLKIQRTERGDSAVYLCASSRLGQGLDNEQFFGPGTRLTVL.

The chain has TRBV5-1 and TRBJ2-2; 7 positions match TRBD1. Germline V CDR1 and CDR2: SGHRS, YFSETQ. V trimming: 5 bases; J trimming: 0 bases; junction bases outside the gene matches: 7. The CDR3 runs to 16 residues. The CDR3 protein is CASRSGQVANTGELFF. CDR3 coding DNA: TGCGCCAGCAGATCAGGACAGGTGGCGAACACCGGGGAGCTGTTTTTT.

The chain combines TRBV19 with TRBJ1-5, with 8 bases that match TRBD1. CDR1 is LNHDA, CDR2 SQIVND, per germline (reference sequence). The CDR3 is 15 amino acids. Trimming at V came to 5 bases and at J to 7 bases, leaving 10 bases not matched to a gene. The CDR3 coding sequence is TGTGCCAGTAGTTCGCAGGGGGCTCAGGGGCAGCCCCAGCATTTT. Translated, it gives CASSSQGAQGQPQHF.

The chain carries TRBV7-2 and TRBJ2-1; 9 nucleotides line up with TRBD2. Germline CDR1 and CDR2: SGHTA and FQGNSA. The CDR3 sequence is 15 residues long. J was trimmed by 4 bases and V by 5 bases; bases with no gene match: 6. CDR3 bases: TGTGCCAGCAGCACCATAGCGGGGGTGTACAATGAGCAGTTCTTC. Its protein product is CASSTIAGVYNEQFF.

V and J are TRBV29-1 and TRBJ2-1, with TRBD2 matching over 12 bases. The CDR3 loop spans 15 amino acids. Germline V gene sequence: CDR1 SQVTM, CDR2 ANQGSEA. Trimming cost V 2 bases and J 1 base; bases outside gene matches: 0. CDR3 protein: CSVELAGGSYNEQFF. The CDR3 nucleotides are TGCAGCGTTGAACTAGCGGGAGGGTCCTACAATGAGCAGTTCTTC.

The chain carries TRBV18 and TRBJ2-4, with D perhaps TRBD2 (7 bases). This CDR3 has 14 amino acids. Germline values: CDR1 KGHSH, CDR2 LQKENI. V was trimmed by 3 bases and J by 5 bases, leaving 11 bases between them. The CDR3 sequence: CASSPKGGENIQYF. In DNA form, the CDR3 reads TGTGCCAGCTCACCGAAAGGGGGGGAAAACATTCAGTACTTC. Looking up the rest from reference TRBV18 and TRBJ2-4 gives the full variable domain: NAGVMQNPRHLVRRRGQEARLRCSPMKGHSHVYWYRQLPEEGLKFMVYLQKENIIDESGMPKERFSAEFPKEGPSILRIQQVVRGDSAAYFCASSPKGGENIQYFGAGTRLSVL.

CDR3 residues: CASSWLSTDTQYF. In nucleotides, the CDR3 is TGTGCCAGCAGCTGGCTCAGCACAGATACGCAGTATTTT. The chain is built from TRBV7-9 and TRBJ2-3; D is unclear. The V end lost 4 bases, the J end lost 0 bases, and 5 bases lay between the germline ends. The CDR3 loop spans 13 amino acids. Germline values: CDR1 SEHNR, CDR2 FQNEAQ (reference sequence).

This chain's CDR3 is CASSQEGLGNQPQHF. In nucleotides, the CDR3 is TGTGCCAGCAGCCAAGAGGGCTTGGGCAATCAGCCCCAGCATTTT. The gene calls are TRBV3-1 (or the pseudogene TRBV3-2) and TRBJ1-5; D gene unclear. Germline V gene sequence: CDR1 LGHDT, CDR2 YNNKEL (reference sequence). This CDR3 is built from 15 residues. Trimming left V 0 bases short and J 2 bases short, with 8 bases between.

This CDR3 is CASSQPGSSNQPQHF. DNA of the CDR3: TGTGCCAGCAGCCAACCCGGTAGTTCTAATCAGCCCCAGCATTTT. The chain joins TRBV14 to TRBJ1-5; the D is unclear. From germline, CDR1 is SGHDN and CDR2 FVKESK. The CDR3 has 15 residues. The germline V and J ends were trimmed by 2 bases and 4 bases, with 12 bases remaining between them.

The V call is TRBV6-5, the J call TRBJ1-1, with 8 positions matching TRBD1. CDR1 MNHEY and CDR2 SVGAGI come from the germline V gene. The CDR3 loop spans 15 amino acids. V lost 6 bases and J lost 4; bases outside the gene matches: 10. Here the CDR3 DNA reads TGTGCCAGCAGACTCACCCGGACAGGGAGCACTGAAGCTTTCTTT. Residues: CASRLTRTGSTEAFF.

J is TRBJ2-5 and V is TRBV18; 9 bases are a match to TRBD1. V trimming: 5 bases; J trimming: 2 bases; junction bases outside the gene matches: 3. Germline CDR1 KGHSH, CDR2 LQKENI. The CDR3 loop spans 14 amino acids. Here the CDR3 reads CASSVGQGQETQYF. CDR3 nucleotides: TGTGCCAGCTCAGTGGGACAGGGACAAGAGACCCAGTACTTC.

This rearrangement joins TRBV24-1 to TRBJ2-2; tentative D call: TRBD1 (6 bases). V lost 4 bases and J lost 1, with 9 bases in between. From germline, CDR1 is KGHDR and CDR2 SFDVKD. This CDR3 is 15 amino acids long. CDR3 sequence (DNA): TGTGCCACCAGTGACCGGACAGTGAACACCGGGGAGCTGTTTTTT. Translated, it gives CATSDRTVNTGELFF.